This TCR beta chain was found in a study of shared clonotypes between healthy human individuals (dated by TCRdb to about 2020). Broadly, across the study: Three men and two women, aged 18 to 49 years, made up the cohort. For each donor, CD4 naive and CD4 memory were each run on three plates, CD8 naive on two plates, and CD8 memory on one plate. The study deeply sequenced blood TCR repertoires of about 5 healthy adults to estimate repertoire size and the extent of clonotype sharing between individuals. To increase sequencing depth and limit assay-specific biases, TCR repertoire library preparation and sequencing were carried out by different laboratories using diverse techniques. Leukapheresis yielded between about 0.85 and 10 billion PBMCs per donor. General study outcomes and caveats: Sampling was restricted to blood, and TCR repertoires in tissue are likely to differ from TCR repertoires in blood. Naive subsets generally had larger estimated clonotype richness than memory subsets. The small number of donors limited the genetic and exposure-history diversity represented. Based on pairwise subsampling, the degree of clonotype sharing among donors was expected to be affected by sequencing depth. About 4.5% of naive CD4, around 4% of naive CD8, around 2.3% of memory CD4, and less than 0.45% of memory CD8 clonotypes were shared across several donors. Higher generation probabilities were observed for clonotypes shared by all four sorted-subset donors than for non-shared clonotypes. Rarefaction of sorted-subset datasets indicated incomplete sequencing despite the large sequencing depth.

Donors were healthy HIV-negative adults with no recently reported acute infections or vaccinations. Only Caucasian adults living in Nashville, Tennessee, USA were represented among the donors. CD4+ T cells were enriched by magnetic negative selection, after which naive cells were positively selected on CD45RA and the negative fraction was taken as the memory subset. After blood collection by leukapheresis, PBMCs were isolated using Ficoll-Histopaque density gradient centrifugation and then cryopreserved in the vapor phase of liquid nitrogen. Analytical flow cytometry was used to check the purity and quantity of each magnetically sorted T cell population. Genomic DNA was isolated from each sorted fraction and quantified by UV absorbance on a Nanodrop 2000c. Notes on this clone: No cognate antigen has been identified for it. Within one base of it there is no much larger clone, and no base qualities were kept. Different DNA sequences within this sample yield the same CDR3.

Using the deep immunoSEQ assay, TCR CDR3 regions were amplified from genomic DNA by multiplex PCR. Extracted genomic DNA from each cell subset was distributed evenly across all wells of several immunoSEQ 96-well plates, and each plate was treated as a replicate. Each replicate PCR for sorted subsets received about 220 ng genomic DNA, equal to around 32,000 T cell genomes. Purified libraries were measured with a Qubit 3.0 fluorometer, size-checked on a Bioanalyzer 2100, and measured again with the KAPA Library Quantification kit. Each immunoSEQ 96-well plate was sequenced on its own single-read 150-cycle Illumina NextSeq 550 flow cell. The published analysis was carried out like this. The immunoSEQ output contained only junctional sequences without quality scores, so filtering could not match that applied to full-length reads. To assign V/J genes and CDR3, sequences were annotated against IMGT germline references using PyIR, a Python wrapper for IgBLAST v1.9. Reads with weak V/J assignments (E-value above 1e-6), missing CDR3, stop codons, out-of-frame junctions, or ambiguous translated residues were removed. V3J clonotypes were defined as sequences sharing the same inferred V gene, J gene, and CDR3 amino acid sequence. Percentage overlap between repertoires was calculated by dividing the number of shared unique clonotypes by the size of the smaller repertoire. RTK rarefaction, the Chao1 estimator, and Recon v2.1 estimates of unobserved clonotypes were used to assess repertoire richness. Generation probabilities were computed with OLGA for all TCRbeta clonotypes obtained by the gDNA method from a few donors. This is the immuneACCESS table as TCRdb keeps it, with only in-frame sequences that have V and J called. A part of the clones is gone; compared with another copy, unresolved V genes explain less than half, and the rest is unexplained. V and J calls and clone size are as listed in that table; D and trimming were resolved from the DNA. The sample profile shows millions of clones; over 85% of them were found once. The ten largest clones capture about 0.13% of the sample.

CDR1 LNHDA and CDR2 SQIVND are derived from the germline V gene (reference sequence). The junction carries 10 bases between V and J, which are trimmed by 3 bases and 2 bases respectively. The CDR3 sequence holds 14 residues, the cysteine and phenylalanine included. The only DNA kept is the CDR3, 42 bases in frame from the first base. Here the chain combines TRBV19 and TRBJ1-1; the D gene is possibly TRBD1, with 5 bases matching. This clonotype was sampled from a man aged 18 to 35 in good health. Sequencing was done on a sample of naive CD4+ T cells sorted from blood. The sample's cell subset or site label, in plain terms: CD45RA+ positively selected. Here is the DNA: TGTGCCAGTAGTATTACGGGGCGAAACACTGAAGCTTTCTTT. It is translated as CASSITGRNTEAFF. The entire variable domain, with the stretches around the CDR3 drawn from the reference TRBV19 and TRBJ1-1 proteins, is DGGITQSPKYLFRKEGQNVTLSCEQNLNHDAMYWYRQDPGQGLRLIYYSQIVNDFQKGDIAEGYSVSREKKESFPLTVTSAQKNPTAFYLCASSITGRNTEAFFGQGTRLTVV.